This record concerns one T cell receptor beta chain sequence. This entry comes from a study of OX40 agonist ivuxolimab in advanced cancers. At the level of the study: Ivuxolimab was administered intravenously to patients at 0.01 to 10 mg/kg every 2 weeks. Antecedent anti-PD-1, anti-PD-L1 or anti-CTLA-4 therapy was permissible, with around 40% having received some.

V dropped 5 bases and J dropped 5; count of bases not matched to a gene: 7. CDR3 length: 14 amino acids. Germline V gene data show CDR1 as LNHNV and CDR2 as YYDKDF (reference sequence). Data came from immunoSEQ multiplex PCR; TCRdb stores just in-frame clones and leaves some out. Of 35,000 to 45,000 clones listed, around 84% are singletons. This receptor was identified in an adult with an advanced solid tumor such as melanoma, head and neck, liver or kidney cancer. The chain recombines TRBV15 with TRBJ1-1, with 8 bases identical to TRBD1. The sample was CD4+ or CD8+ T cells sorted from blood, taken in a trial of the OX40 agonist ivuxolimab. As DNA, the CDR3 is TGTGCCACCAGCCTTGACAGGGGAGGGACTGAAGCTTTCTTT. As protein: CATSLDRGGTEAFF.